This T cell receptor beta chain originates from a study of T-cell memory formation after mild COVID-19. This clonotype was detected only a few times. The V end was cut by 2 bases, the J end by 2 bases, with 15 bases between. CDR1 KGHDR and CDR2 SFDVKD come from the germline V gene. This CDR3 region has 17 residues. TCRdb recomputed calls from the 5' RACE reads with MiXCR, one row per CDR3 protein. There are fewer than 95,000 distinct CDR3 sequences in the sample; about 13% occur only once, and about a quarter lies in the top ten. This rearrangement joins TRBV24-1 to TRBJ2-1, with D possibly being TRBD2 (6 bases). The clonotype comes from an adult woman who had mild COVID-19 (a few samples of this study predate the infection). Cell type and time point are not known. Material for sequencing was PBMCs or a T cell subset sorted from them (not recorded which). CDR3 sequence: CATSDSMAGSAYNEQFF. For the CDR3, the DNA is TGTGCCACCAGTGATTCCATGGCGGGATCGGCCTACAATGAGCAGTTCTTC.